This entry concerns a single T cell receptor (beta chain). Its antigen is as yet unknown. Specified time point: newly diagnosed, previously untreated cHL patient sample. The data were obtained in a study of PD-1 blockade in classical Hodgkin lymphoma. This CDR3 is 15 amino acids long. Germline CDR1 is SGHNT and CDR2 is YYREEE (reference sequence). Between the trimmed V and J ends, which lost 2 bases and 3 bases, there was a span of 12 bases. Sequencing used immunoSEQ multiplex PCR; TCRdb keeps in-frame clones, though not all of them. The sample holds about 17,000 clones, 80% to 95% seen once. Study-level findings and limits: Newly diagnosed patients reportedly trailed healthy donors in baseline TCR diversity.

The receptor's source is a human donor with classical Hodgkin lymphoma. V and J are TRBV5-4 and TRBJ2-1; D may be TRBD1 or TRBD2 (5 bases each). The sample taken for sequencing was peripheral blood mononuclear cells (PBMCs). The CDR3 reads CASSFSGRGYNEQFF. The CDR3 DNA reads as TGTGCCAGCAGCTTCTCGGGGCGAGGCTACAATGAGCAGTTCTTC.